In its sample, the clone carrying this T cell receptor beta chain was seen many times. Its cognate antigen is unknown. The data originate from a study of T cell repertoires in cytomegalovirus infection. Overall study context: Public TCR beta signatures provided an indication of both CMV infection and a matching HLA type.

TCRdb reanalysed the reads using MiXCR and keeps one entry per CDR3 protein. The table lists some 250,000 distinct CDR3 sequences, 9.1% of them singletons. Points from the study as a whole: The study found HLA-C-restricted CMV-specific TCR beta clonotypes dominating the ex vivo response.

The germline V and J ends were trimmed by 5 bases and 1 base, with 11 bases remaining between them. CDR3 length equals 14 residues. Germline V gene sequence: CDR1 SGHNT, CDR2 YENEEA. Sequenced input: PBMCs. The chain combines TRBV11-3 with TRBJ1-2, with D uncertain. The TCR originated in a human donor in good health (CMV status not recorded). Some clones in this sample may be carry-over from other donors' samples. DNA for the CDR3: TGTGCCAGCAGCCCAGCCTGGGATAACTATGGCTACACCTTC. Amino acid sequence: CASSPAWDNYGYTF.